This T cell receptor (beta chain) comes out of a study of shared clonotypes between healthy human individuals. The genomic DNA of each subset was split evenly across several immunoSEQ plates. TCRdb's copy holds only in-frame clones and misses some; the assay was immunoSEQ multiplex PCR. The sample yields over 2 million clones, less than 95% seen once. Selected positively for CCR7 and CD45RO-negative, naive CD8 cells excluded terminally differentiated effector memory CD45RA+ cells. CDR1 is MGHRA and CDR2 is YSYEKL in the germline V gene. This CDR3 is 15 amino acids long. Unmatched junction bases numbered 9, after V lost 3 bases and J lost 5 bases.

Sequenced material: naive CD8+ T cells sorted from blood. The receptor was isolated from a young man in good health. V usage is TRBV4-1 and J usage is TRBJ1-1; 7 positions match TRBD1. The CDR3 loop is CASSHLQGVGTEAFF. The CDR3, as DNA: TGCGCCAGCAGCCACCTTCAGGGGGTCGGGACTGAAGCTTTCTTT.